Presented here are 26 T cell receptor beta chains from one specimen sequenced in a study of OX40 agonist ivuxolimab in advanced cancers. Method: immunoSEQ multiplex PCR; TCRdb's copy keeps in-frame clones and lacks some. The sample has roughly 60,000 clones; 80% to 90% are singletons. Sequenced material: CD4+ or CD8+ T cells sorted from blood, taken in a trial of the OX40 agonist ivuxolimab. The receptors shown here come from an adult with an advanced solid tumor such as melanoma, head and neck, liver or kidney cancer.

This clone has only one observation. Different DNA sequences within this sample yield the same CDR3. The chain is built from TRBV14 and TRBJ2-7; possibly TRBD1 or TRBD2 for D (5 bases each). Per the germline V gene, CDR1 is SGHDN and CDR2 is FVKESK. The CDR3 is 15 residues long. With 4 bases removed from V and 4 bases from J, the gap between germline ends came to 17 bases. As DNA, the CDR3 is TGTGCCAGCAGCCCCCTTGGGACCCTCCCGTACGAGCAGTACTTC. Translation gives CASSPLGTLPYEQYF.

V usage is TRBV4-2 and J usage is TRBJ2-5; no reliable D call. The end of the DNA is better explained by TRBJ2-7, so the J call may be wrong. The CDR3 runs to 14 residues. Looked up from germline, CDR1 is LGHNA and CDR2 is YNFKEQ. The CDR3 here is CASSHIQSSYEQYF. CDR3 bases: TGTGCCAGCAGTCATATACAAAGCTCCTACGAGCAGTACTTC.

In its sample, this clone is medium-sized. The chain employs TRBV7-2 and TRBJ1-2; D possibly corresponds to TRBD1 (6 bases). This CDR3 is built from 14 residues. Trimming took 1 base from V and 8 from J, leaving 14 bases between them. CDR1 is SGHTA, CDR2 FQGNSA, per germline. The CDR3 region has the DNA TGTGCCAGCAGCTTAGTAAGGGGGATTGAGGGCTACACCTTC. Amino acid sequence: CASSLVRGIEGYTF.

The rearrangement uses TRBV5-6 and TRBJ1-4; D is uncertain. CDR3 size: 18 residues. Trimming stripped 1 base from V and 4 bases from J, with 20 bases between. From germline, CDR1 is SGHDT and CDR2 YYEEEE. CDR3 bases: TGTGCCAGCAGCTTGTACGAAGGTGCGGGTGCAGGTAATGAAAAACTGTTTTTT. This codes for CASSLYEGAGAGNEKLFF.

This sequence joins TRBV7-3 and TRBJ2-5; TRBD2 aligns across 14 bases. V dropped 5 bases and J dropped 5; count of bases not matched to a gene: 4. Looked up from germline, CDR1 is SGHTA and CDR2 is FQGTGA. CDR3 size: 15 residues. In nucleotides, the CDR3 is TGTGCCAGCAGCCAGGGACTAGCGGGAGTTGAGACCCAGTACTTC. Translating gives CASSQGLAGVETQYF.

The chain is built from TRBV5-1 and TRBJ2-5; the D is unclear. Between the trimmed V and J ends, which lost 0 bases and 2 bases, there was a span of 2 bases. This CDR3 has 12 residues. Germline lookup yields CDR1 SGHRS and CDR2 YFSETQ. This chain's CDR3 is CASSLEQETQYF. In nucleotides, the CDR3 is TGCGCCAGCAGCTTGGAACAAGAGACCCAGTACTTC.

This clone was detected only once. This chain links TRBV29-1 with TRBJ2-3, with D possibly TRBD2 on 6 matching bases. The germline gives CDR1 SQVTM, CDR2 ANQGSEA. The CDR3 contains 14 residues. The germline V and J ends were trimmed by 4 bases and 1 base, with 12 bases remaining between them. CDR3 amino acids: CSVGTSLGTDTQYF. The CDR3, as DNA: TGCAGCGTTGGAACTAGCCTTGGCACAGATACGCAGTATTTT.

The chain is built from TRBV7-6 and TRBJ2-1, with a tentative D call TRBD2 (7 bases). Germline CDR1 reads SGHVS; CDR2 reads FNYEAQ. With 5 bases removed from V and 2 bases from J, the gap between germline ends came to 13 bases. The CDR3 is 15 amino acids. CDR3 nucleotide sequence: TGTGCCAGCAGCCTTACGCGGGGGCCCTACAATGAGCAGTTCTTC. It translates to CASSLTRGPYNEQFF. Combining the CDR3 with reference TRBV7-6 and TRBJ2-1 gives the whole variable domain GAGVSQSPRYKVTKRGQDVALRCDPISGHVSLYWYRQALGQGPEFLTYFNYEAQQDKSGLPNDRFSAERPEGSISTLTIQRTEQRDSAMYRCASSLTRGPYNEQFFGPGTRLTVL.

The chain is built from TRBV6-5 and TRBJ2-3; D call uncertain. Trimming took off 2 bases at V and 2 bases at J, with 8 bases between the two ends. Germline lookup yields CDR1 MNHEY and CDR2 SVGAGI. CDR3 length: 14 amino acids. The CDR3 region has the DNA TGTGCCAGCAGTTACATAGCCTTCACAGATACGCAGTATTTT. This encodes CASSYIAFTDTQYF.

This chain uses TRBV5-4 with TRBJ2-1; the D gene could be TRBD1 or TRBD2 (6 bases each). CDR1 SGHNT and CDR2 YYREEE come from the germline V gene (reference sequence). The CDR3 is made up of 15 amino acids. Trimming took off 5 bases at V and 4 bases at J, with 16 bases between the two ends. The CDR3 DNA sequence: TGTGCCAGCAGTTACCCCGGAGGGGGATACAATGAGCAGTTCTTC. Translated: CASSYPGGGYNEQFF.

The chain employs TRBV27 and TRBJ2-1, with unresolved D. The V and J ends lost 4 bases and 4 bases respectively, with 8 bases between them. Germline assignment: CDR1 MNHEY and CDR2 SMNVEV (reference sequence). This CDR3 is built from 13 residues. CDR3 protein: CASSSDLYNEQFF. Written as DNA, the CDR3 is TGTGCCAGCAGTTCTGACCTTTACAATGAGCAGTTCTTC.

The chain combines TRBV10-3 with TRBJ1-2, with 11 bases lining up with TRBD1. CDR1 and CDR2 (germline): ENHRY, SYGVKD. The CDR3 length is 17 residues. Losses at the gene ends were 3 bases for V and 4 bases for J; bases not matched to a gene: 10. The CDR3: CAISDRGGQGAVYGYTF. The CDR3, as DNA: TGTGCCATCAGTGATCGGGGAGGACAGGGGGCAGTCTATGGCTACACCTTC.

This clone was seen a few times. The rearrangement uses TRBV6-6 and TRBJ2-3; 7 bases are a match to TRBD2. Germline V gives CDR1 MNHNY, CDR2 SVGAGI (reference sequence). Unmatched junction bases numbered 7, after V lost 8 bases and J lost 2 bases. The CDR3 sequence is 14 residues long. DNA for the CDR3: TGTGCCAGCGTTCCAGCGGGAAACACAGATACGCAGTATTTT. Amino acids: CASVPAGNTDTQYF.

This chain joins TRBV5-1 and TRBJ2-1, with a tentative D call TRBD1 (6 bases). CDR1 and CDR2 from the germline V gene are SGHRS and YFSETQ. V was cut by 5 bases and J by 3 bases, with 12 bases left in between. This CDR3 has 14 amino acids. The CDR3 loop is CASRAGDIYNEQFF. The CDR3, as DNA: TGCGCCAGCAGGGCAGGGGATATCTACAATGAGCAGTTCTTC.

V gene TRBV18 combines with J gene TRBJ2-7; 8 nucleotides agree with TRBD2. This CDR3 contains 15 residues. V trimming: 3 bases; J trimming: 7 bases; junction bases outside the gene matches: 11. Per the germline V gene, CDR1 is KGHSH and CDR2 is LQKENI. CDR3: CASSPRAAGVGEQYF. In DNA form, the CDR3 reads TGTGCCAGCTCACCCAGGGCAGCGGGGGTAGGGGAGCAGTACTTC.

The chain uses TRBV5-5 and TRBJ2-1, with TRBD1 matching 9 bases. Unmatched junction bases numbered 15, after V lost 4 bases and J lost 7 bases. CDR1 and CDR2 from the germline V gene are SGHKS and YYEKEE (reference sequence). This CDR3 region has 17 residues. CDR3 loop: CASSTYGTGIFGNEQFF. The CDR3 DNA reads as TGTGCCAGCAGCACCTATGGGACAGGGATATTTGGGAATGAGCAGTTCTTC.

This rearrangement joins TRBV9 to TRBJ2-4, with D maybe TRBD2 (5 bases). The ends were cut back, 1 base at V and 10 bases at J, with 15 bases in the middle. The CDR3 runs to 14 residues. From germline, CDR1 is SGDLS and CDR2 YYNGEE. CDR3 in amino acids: CASSVSSSSGIQYF. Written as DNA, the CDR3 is TGTGCCAGCAGCGTATCTTCCTCATCGGGGATTCAGTACTTC.

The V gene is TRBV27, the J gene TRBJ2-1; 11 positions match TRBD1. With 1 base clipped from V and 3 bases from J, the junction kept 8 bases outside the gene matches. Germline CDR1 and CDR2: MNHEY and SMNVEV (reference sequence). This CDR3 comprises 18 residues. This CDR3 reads CASSLYSPGQGGYNEQFF. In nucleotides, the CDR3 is TGTGCCAGCAGTTTATACTCTCCGGGACAGGGGGGCTACAATGAGCAGTTCTTC.

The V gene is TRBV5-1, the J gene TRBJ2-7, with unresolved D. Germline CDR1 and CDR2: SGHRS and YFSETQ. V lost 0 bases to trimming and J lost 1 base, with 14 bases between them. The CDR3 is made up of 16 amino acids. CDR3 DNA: TGCGCCAGCAGCTTGGGGCCGCGGCTGCTATCCTACGAGCAGTACTTC. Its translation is CASSLGPRLLSYEQYF.

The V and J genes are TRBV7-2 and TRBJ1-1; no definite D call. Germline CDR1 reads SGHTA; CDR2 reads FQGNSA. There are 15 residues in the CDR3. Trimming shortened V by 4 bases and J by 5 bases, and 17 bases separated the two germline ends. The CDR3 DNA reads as TGTGCCAGCAGCTCCCCGACGGGGATTGGTACTGAAGCTTTCTTT. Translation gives CASSSPTGIGTEAFF.

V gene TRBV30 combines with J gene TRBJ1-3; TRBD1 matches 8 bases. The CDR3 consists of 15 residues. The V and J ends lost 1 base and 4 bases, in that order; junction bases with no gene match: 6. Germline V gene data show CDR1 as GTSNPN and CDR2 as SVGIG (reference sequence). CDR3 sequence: CAWSAGQGPGNTIYF. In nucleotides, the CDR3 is TGTGCCTGGAGTGCTGGACAGGGCCCAGGAAACACCATATATTTT.

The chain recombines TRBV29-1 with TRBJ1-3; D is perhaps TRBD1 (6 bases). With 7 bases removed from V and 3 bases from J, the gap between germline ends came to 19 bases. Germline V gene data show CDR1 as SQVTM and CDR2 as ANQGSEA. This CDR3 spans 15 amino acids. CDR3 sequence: CSAQPPGGNGNTIYF. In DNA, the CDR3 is TGCAGCGCCCAACCCCCGGGGGGCAATGGAAACACCATATATTTT.

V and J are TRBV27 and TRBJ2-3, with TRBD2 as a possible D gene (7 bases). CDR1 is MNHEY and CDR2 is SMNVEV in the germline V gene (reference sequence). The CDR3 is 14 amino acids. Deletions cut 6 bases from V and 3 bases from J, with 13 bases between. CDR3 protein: CASRPGGPTDTQYF. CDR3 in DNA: TGTGCCAGCAGGCCGGGGGGCCCTACAGATACGCAGTATTTT.

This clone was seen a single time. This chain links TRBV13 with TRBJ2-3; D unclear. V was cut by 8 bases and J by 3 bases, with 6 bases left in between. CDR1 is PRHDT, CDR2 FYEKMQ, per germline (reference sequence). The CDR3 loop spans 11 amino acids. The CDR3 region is CASPMTDTQYF. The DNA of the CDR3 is TGTGCCAGCCCTATGACAGATACGCAGTATTTT.

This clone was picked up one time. The CDR3: CASSYSRTSDYEQYF. Written as DNA, the CDR3 is TGTGCCAGCAGTTACTCCCGGACTAGCGACTACGAGCAGTACTTC. The chain is built from TRBV6-6 and TRBJ2-5; 9 bases align to TRBD2. The J call may be in error: the DNA end matches TRBJ2-7 better. The CDR3 covers 15 residues. Germline loops: CDR1 MNHNY, CDR2 SVGAGI (reference sequence).

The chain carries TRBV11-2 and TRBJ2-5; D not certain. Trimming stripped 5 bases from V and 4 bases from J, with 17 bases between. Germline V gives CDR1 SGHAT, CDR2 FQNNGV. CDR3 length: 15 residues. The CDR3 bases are TGTGCCAGCAGCCGGTCGGGCGGCTTCTTAGAGACCCAGTACTTC. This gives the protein CASSRSGGFLETQYF.